These T cell receptor beta chains were read from a single sample in a study of blood T cell repertoires in COVID-19. Sequenced by immunoSEQ multiplex PCR; TCRdb stores in-frame clones only, minus some. The sample yields hundreds of thousands of clones, about 91% seen once. Input material: PBMCs or T cells enriched from blood (not recorded which). The receptors were gathered from a woman between 40 and 50 years old with acute COVID-19. The CDR3 runs from the conserved cysteine through the conserved F or W. A D gene is named only where the DNA matches it firmly. Expanded clones get a size class; other rows say once, few or many, or leave the size out.

CDR3: CASSLTLGPQSGYTF; DNA: TGTGCCAGCAGCTTGACGTTGGGGCCCCAGAGTGGCTACACCTTC; D: -; V: TRBV7-8; J: TRBJ1-2; size: -
CDR3: CASSSATTSGVAAFF; DNA: TGTGCCAGCAGTTCCGCGACCACGTCAGGTGTGGCAGCTTTCTTT; D: -; V: TRBV6-5; J: TRBJ1-1; size: -
CDR3: CASSVTPGSNYGYTF; DNA: TGTGCCAGCAGCGTGACGCCAGGGTCTAACTATGGCTACACCTTC; D: -; V: TRBV7-6; J: TRBJ1-2; size: -
CDR3: CAVEEGGSNQPQHF; DNA: TGTGCAGTGGAGGAGGGGGGGAGCAATCAGCCCCAGCATTTT; D: -; V: TRBV30; J: TRBJ1-5; size: few
CDR3: CASRLPGDSGSSLTDTQYF; DNA: TGTGCCAGCAGACTCCCGGGAGATAGCGGGAGTTCACTCACAGATACGCAGTATTTT; D: TRBD2; V: TRBV27; J: TRBJ2-3; size: -
CDR3: CASSTGQGDTEAFF; DNA: TGTGCCAGCTCAACAGGACAGGGGGACACTGAAGCTTTCTTT; D: TRBD1; V: TRBV18; J: TRBJ1-1; size: -
CDR3: CASGLGTSGTSYNEQFF; DNA: TGTGCTAGTGGTTTAGGGACTAGCGGGACCTCCTACAATGAGCAGTTCTTC; D: TRBD2; V: TRBV12-5; J: TRBJ2-1; size: -
CDR3: CASSRLTVPTQADTQYF; DNA: TGCGCCAGCAGCCGTTTGACAGTTCCGACGCAGGCAGATACGCAGTATTTT; D: -; V: TRBV5-1; J: TRBJ2-3; size: -
CDR3: CASSLLPAGDRETQYF; DNA: TGTGCCAGCAGCCTGCTGCCAGCGGGAGATCGGGAGACCCAGTACTTC; D: TRBD2; V: TRBV7-2; J: TRBJ2-5; size: -
CDR3: CASSLESGTEAFF; DNA: TGTGCCAGCAGCTTAGAGTCGGGCACTGAAGCTTTCTTT; D: -; V: TRBV7-9; J: TRBJ1-1; size: -
CDR3: CASSFLAGGTYNEQFF; DNA: TGTGCCAGCAGCTTCCTAGCGGGAGGCACCTACAATGAGCAGTTCTTC; D: TRBD2; V: TRBV7-8; J: TRBJ2-1; size: once
CDR3: CASTPGGLAETQYF; DNA: TGTGCCAGCACACCAGGTGGGCTAGCGGAGACCCAGTACTTC; D: -; V: TRBV19; J: TRBJ2-5; size: -
CDR3: CASRPWRAVNEQYF; DNA: TGTGCCAGCAGGCCCTGGAGGGCGGTTAACGAGCAGTACTTC; D: -; V: TRBV11-2; J: TRBJ2-7; size: -
CDR3: CASSLSSAGMGLGQPQHF; DNA: TGTGCCAGCAGTTTATCTTCGGCGGGTATGGGATTGGGTCAGCCCCAGCATTTT; D: -; V: TRBV27; J: TRBJ1-5; size: few
CDR3: CASSIWFGKSGSKDNEQFF; DNA: TGTGCCAGTAGTATTTGGTTTGGGAAGAGCGGGAGTAAGGACAATGAGCAGTTCTTC; D: TRBD2; V: TRBV19; J: TRBJ2-1; size: -
CDR3: CASSSGTGYNSPLHF; DNA: TGTGCCAGCAGTTCCGGGACAGGGTATAATTCACCCCTCCACTTT; D: TRBD1; V: TRBV28; J: TRBJ1-6; size: -
CDR3: CASFSLAVYNEQFF; DNA: TGTGCCAGCTTCTCACTAGCAGTATACAATGAGCAGTTCTTC; D: -; V: TRBV7-9; J: TRBJ2-1; size: -
CDR3: CASSFVGSNTEAFF; DNA: TGTGCCAGCAGCTTCGTCGGGTCGAACACTGAAGCTTTCTTT; D: -; V: TRBV7-9; J: TRBJ1-1; size: few
CDR3: CASSLQGTGRNTIYF; DNA: TGTGCCAGCAGCTTACAGGGTACGGGTAGAAACACCATATATTTT; D: -; V: TRBV5-4; J: TRBJ1-3; size: once
CDR3: CASRNLPNTGELFF; DNA: TGTGCCAGCAGGAATCTACCAAACACCGGGGAGCTGTTTTTT; D: -; V: TRBV6-5; J: TRBJ2-2; size: -
CDR3: CASRRQGAPEAFF; DNA: TGTGCCAGCAGGCGACAGGGGGCCCCTGAAGCTTTCTTT; D: TRBD1; V: TRBV28; J: TRBJ1-1; size: -
CDR3: CASSAPLAGGADTEAFF; DNA: TGTGCCAGCAGCGCCCCCTTGGCAGGGGGCGCGGACACTGAAGCTTTCTTT; D: TRBD1; V: TRBV9; J: TRBJ1-1; size: -
CDR3: CATAKGAGTDTQYF; DNA: TGTGCCACCGCTAAGGGGGCGGGCACAGATACGCAGTATTTT; D: TRBD1; V: TRBV24-1; J: TRBJ2-3; size: -
CDR3: CASSGILAGGDGELFF; DNA: TGCGCCAGCAGCGGAATTCTAGCGGGAGGCGACGGGGAGCTGTTTTTT; D: TRBD2; V: TRBV5-1; J: TRBJ2-2; size: -
CDR3: CASSSGLAAYNEQFF; DNA: TGCGCCAGCAGCTCGGGACTAGCGGCTTACAATGAGCAGTTCTTC; D: TRBD2; V: TRBV5-1; J: TRBJ2-1; size: -
CDR3: CASSGSGSAQPQHF; DNA: TGTGCCAGCAGCGGATCCGGGTCGGCTCAGCCCCAGCATTTT; D: -; V: TRBV9; J: TRBJ1-5; size: -
CDR3: CASSLLAGIANTGELFF; DNA: TGTGCCAGCAGTTTACTAGCGGGAATTGCGAACACCGGGGAGCTGTTTTTT; D: TRBD2; V: TRBV27; J: TRBJ2-2; size: few
CDR3: CASSLVGGSNEQFF; DNA: TGTGCCAGCAGTTTAGTTGGAGGGAGCAATGAGCAGTTCTTC; D: -; V: TRBV28; J: TRBJ2-1; size: -
CDR3: CASSAGTSGEKLFF; DNA: TGTGCCAGCAGCGCAGGGACTTCGGGTGAAAAACTGTTTTTT; D: -; V: TRBV9; J: TRBJ1-4; size: -
CDR3: CASSDGGPGLAGGYEQYF; DNA: TGTGCCAGCAGTGATGGAGGTCCGGGACTAGCGGGGGGCTACGAGCAGTACTTC; D: TRBD2; V: TRBV6-1; J: TRBJ2-7; size: -
CDR3: CASNVIGQGYNEQFF; DNA: TGTGCCAGCAACGTAATAGGACAGGGTTACAATGAGCAGTTCTTC; D: TRBD1; V: TRBV9; J: TRBJ2-1; size: -
CDR3: CASNTGGALYEQYF; DNA: TGTGCCAGCAACACAGGGGGGGCACTCTACGAGCAGTACTTC; D: -; V: TRBV28; J: TRBJ2-7; size: -
CDR3: CASSQSVKLSGNTIYF; DNA: TGCGCCAGCAGTCAATCGGTCAAGCTCTCTGGAAACACCATATATTTT; D: -; V: TRBV23-1; J: TRBJ1-3; size: -
CDR3: CASSQAYTEAFF; DNA: TGTGCCAGCAGCCAGGCTTACACTGAAGCTTTCTTT; D: -; V: TRBV3-1/TRBV3-2; J: TRBJ1-1; size: -
CDR3: CASSGTSGSSEQYF; DNA: TGTGCCAGTAGTGGGACTAGCGGGAGCTCCGAGCAGTACTTC; D: TRBD2; V: TRBV19; J: TRBJ2-7; size: -
CDR3: CASSTRLQFDNEQFF; DNA: TGTGCCAGTAGTACCCGACTCCAGTTCGACAATGAGCAGTTCTTC; D: -; V: TRBV19; J: TRBJ2-1; size: -
CDR3: CSASGFPGRNQPQHF; DNA: TGCAGTGCTAGTGGGTTCCCAGGGAGGAATCAGCCCCAGCATTTT; D: -; V: TRBV20-1; J: TRBJ1-5; size: -
CDR3: CASSWTGGSGNTIYF; DNA: TGTGCCAGCAGCTGGACAGGGGGCTCTGGAAACACCATATATTTT; D: TRBD1; V: TRBV7-9; J: TRBJ1-3; size: -
CDR3: CASSPQGGGPDTQYF; DNA: TGTGCCAGCAGCCCCCAAGGTGGAGGACCAGATACGCAGTATTTT; D: -; V: TRBV11-3; J: TRBJ2-3; size: -
CDR3: CASIDWASGGNEQFF; DNA: TGTGCCAGTATCGATTGGGCTAGCGGAGGAAATGAGCAGTTCTTC; D: TRBD2; V: TRBV19; J: TRBJ2-1; size: -
CDR3: CASSLGPGQANTEAFF; DNA: TGTGCCAGCAGCTTAGGACCCGGACAGGCGAACACTGAAGCTTTCTTT; D: TRBD1; V: TRBV11-3; J: TRBJ1-1; size: -
CDR3: CASSLAHTTGDGYTF; DNA: TGTGCCAGCAGCTTAGCTCACACGACAGGGGATGGCTACACCTTC; D: TRBD1; V: TRBV7-8; J: TRBJ1-2; size: -
CDR3: CASSDKTSASYEQYF; DNA: TGTGCCAGCAGCGACAAGACTAGCGCCTCCTACGAGCAGTACTTC; D: TRBD2; V: TRBV13; J: TRBJ2-7; size: once
CDR3: CASSMFSQETQYF; DNA: TGTGCCAGTAGTATGTTCTCCCAAGAGACCCAGTACTTC; D: -; V: TRBV19; J: TRBJ2-5; size: -
CDR3: CASSLGGTSGNEQFF; DNA: TGTGCCAGCAGCTTGGGCGGGACTAGCGGCAATGAGCAGTTCTTC; D: TRBD2; V: TRBV5-4; J: TRBJ2-1; size: once
CDR3: CASSPGVSLAGVNNEQFF; DNA: TGTGCCAGCAGTCCTGGGGTATCTCTAGCGGGAGTTAACAATGAGCAGTTCTTC; D: TRBD2; V: TRBV4-2; J: TRBJ2-1; size: few